The clone carrying this T cell receptor beta chain showed up just once. No antigen is known for it. The sample is drawn from a study of shared clonotypes between healthy human individuals. Germline lookup yields CDR1 SGHTA and CDR2 FQGNSA. V dropped 1 base and J dropped 8; count of bases not matched to a gene: 9. CDR3 length: 15 residues. General study points: Compared with memory subsets, naive subsets generally had larger estimated richness. Rarefaction analysis demonstrated incomplete sorted-subset sequencing notwithstanding large depth.

Those who donated were healthy HIV-negative adults, with no recent acute infections or vaccinations reported. Here immunoSEQ multiplex PCR was the method, and the copy in TCRdb shows in-frame clones only, minus some. Seen here are over 850,000 clones, roughly 74% observed once, and the top ten hold under 0.8%. The rearrangement uses TRBV7-2 and TRBJ2-7, with 9 bases aligning to TRBD1. This TCR was sampled from a man in his late teens or twenties in good health. Some clones in this sample may be carry-over from other donors' samples. The sequenced sample consisted of memory CD4+ T cells from PBMCs. The subset was: CD45RA-negative fraction. The CDR3 region has the DNA TGTGCCAGCAGCTTAGTGGTGGGACAGGGTACCAAGCAGTACTTC. It translates to CASSLVVGQGTKQYF.